One sample yielded the 23 T cell receptor beta chains listed below, sequenced in a study of type 1 regulatory T cells. TCRdb itself ran the reads through MiXCR, one entry per CDR3 protein. Here the sample spans about 23,000 distinct CDR3 sequences, more than 45% being singletons. Antigen specificity for these receptors is unknown. The sequenced material came from cultured T cells, either the whole culture or a sorted T cell fraction (not recorded which). These receptor sequences come from a human donor in good health.

Turning to this clonotype: With a much larger clone just one base away, this may be a read error. The chain is built from TRBV19 and TRBJ2-7; no definite D call. V gave up 7 bases and J gave up 7 bases, with 20 bases separating them. This CDR3 region has 14 residues. Germline V gene data show CDR1 as LNHDA and CDR2 as SQIVND (reference sequence). CDR3 DNA sequence: TGTGCCAGTACCCGGACCCAAACATGGGCAGAGCAGTACTTC. This translates into CASTRTQTWAEQYF.

This clonotype has just a few counts. The chain has TRBV18 and TRBJ2-1, with D possibly being TRBD1 (5 bases). The ends were cut back, 1 base at V and 6 bases at J, with 13 bases in the middle. Looked up from germline, CDR1 is KGHSH and CDR2 is LQKENI. The CDR3 consists of 15 residues. The CDR3, as DNA: TGTGCCAGCTCACCACAGAGGACACAGCCCAATGAGCAGTTCTTC. Protein: CASSPQRTQPNEQFF.

The V gene is TRBV5-8, the J gene TRBJ1-1; D is perhaps TRBD1 (6 bases). V dropped 2 bases and J dropped 6 bases, with 14 bases sitting between them. Germline values: CDR1 SGHTS, CDR2 YDEGEE. This CDR3 spans 14 amino acids. CDR3 protein: CASSFAWTAAEAFF. The CDR3 bases are TGTGCCAGCAGCTTCGCCTGGACAGCCGCTGAAGCTTTCTTT.

In DNA form, the CDR3 reads TGTGCCAGCAGCTTAGCGCCGGGTATCTCTGGAAACACCATATATTTT. Translating gives CASSLAPGISGNTIYF. This sequence joins TRBV7-6 and TRBJ1-3; D remains unclear. Between the trimmed V and J ends, which lost 0 bases and 0 bases, there was a span of 9 bases. This CDR3 comprises 16 residues. Germline V lookup: CDR1 SGHVS, CDR2 FNYEAQ.

The chain employs TRBV2 and TRBJ2-3, with D perhaps being TRBD1 or TRBD2 (5 bases each). This CDR3 is 15 amino acids long. Trimming stripped 2 bases from V and 5 bases from J, with 14 bases between. Per germline, CDR1 SNHLY and CDR2 FYNNEI. The CDR3, as DNA: TGTGCCAGCAGTGAACCCCGAGGGGCAGGAGATACGCAGTATTTT. It specifies CASSEPRGAGDTQYF.

A remark on this clonotype: A much larger clone sits a single nucleotide away, making a read error possible. The chain couples TRBV5-1 to TRBJ2-5, with 7 bases identical to TRBD2. The germline V gene encodes CDR1 SGHRS and CDR2 YFSETQ. There are 16 residues in the CDR3. The CDR3 protein is CTSSLGVAGYQETQYF. The CDR3 DNA follows: TGCACCAGCAGCTTGGGGGTAGCGGGCTACCAAGAGACCCAGTACTTC.

The V gene is TRBV7-9, the J gene TRBJ2-3; D is uncertain. Trimming removed 1 base at V and 4 bases at J, with 15 bases between. CDR3 size: 16 residues. The germline V gene has CDR1 SEHNR and CDR2 FQNEAQ (reference sequence). CDR3 coding DNA: TGTGCCAGCAGCTTAGGGGTCTCTGGGGAAGCAGATACGCAGTATTTT. Translating gives CASSLGVSGEADTQYF. Full variable domain (remainder filled in from reference TRBV7-9 and TRBJ2-3): DTGVSQNPRHKITKRGQNVTFRCDPISEHNRLYWYRQTLGQGPEFLTYFQNEAQLEKSRLLSDRFSAERPKGSFSTLEIQRTEQGDSAMYLCASSLGVSGEADTQYFGPGTRLTVL.

As to this clonotype: An end of the junction does not agree with germline; a read error may underlie this. The chain uses TRBV5-1 and TRBJ1-6, with 10 bases matching TRBD1. Germline V gene sequence: CDR1 SGHRS, CDR2 YFSETQ. The CDR3 covers 16 residues. The CDR3 bases are TGCGTCAGCAGCGCCGACAGGGGGCTTAACAATTCACCCCTCCACTTT. Its protein product is CVSSADRGLNNSPLHF.

J is TRBJ2-1 and V is TRBV6-2 or TRBV6-3, with 10 bases matching TRBD2. From germline, CDR1 is MNHEY and CDR2 SVGEGT. CDR3 length: 15 amino acids. V shed 6 bases and J 8 bases; nucleotides not matched to a gene: 10. CDR3 sequence (DNA): TGTGCCAGCAGCCCAAGCGGGGGGGCACTGGATGAGCAGTTCTTC. It specifies CASSPSGGALDEQFF.

This clonotype is classed as medium-sized. This chain links TRBV20-1 with TRBJ2-3; D call uncertain. The CDR3 is made up of 14 amino acids. V was clipped by 8 bases and J by 1 base, with 16 bases between them. The germline V gene encodes CDR1 DFQATT and CDR2 SNEGSKA (reference sequence). CDR3 residues: CSTLDTWRTDTQYF. CDR3 in DNA: TGCAGTACACTCGATACCTGGCGCACAGATACGCAGTATTTT.

Written as DNA, the CDR3 is TGTGCCAGTAGTGGATCCGGGACAGGGGCCTACAATGAGCAGTTCTTC. As protein: CASSGSGTGAYNEQFF. The chain has TRBV19 and TRBJ2-1; 10 nucleotides match TRBD1. After removal of 5 bases from V and 2 bases from J, the junction contained 6 bases not matched to a gene. Germline assignment: CDR1 LNHDA and CDR2 SQIVND (reference sequence). CDR3 length: 16 residues.

The chain links TRBV11-3 to TRBJ2-2, with 7 bases lining up with TRBD1. Germline V CDR1 and CDR2: SGHNT, YENEEA. The V and J ends lost 1 base and 6 bases, in that order; junction bases with no gene match: 5. This CDR3 contains 15 residues. The CDR3 sequence is CASSLGVGGPGELFF. The CDR3 nucleotides are TGTGCCAGCAGCTTAGGTGTAGGGGGCCCCGGGGAGCTGTTTTTT.

This clonotype has a handful of counts. The rearrangement joins TRBV19 to TRBJ2-2, with D perhaps matching TRBD2 (6 bases). This CDR3 has 18 residues. The germline V and J ends were trimmed by 5 bases and 4 bases, with 23 bases remaining between them. CDR1 LNHDA and CDR2 SQIVND come from the germline V gene (reference sequence). This CDR3 is CASSLWGPGLSSTGELFF. The CDR3 coding sequence is TGTGCCAGTAGTTTGTGGGGCCCGGGACTGTCGAGCACCGGGGAGCTGTTTTTT.

This clonotype was counted a few times. The rearrangement joins TRBV6-1 to TRBJ2-2, with TRBD1 as a possible D gene (6 bases). Germline assignment: CDR1 MNHNS and CDR2 SASEGT. The V end was cut by 6 bases, the J end by 0 bases, with 11 bases between. The CDR3 is 15 residues long. Here the CDR3 reads CASRQTGTNTGELFF. Written as DNA, the CDR3 is TGTGCCAGCAGGCAAACAGGGACGAACACCGGGGAGCTGTTTTTT.

This clonotype was seen once. This rearrangement joins TRBV7-6 to TRBJ1-2; the D is unclear. V was shortened by 0 bases and J by 6 bases, with 5 bases between the two germline ends. Germline V gene lookup returns CDR1 SGHVS and CDR2 FNYEAQ. This CDR3 comprises 12 residues. CDR3 region: CASSLAGDGYTF. The CDR3 DNA reads TGTGCCAGCAGCTTAGCCGGCGATGGCTACACCTTC.

This clonotype was seen repeatedly, ten times or more. V is TRBV29-1 and J is TRBJ1-4, with TRBD1 identical over 7 bases. Germline CDR1 SQVTM, CDR2 ANQGSEA. V gave up 7 bases and J gave up 4 bases; unmatched junction bases: 6. The CDR3 is 13 residues long. The CDR3 DNA reads as TGCAGCGCCCAGGGACAGCTTAATGAAAAACTGTTTTTT. Its protein is CSAQGQLNEKLFF.

The J gene is TRBJ1-2, the V gene TRBV6-5, with 8 bases aligning to TRBD1. V trimming: 4 bases; J trimming: 3 bases; junction bases outside the gene matches: 1. The germline V gene has CDR1 MNHEY and CDR2 SVGAGI. CDR3 size: 13 residues. The CDR3 DNA sequence: TGTGCCAGCAGTTGGACAGGGCACTATGGCTACACCTTC. Its translation is CASSWTGHYGYTF.

The chain links TRBV19 to TRBJ1-4; a weak D match, TRBD1 (5 bases). V dropped 9 bases and J dropped 4 bases, with 12 bases sitting between them. CDR3 length: 13 residues. The V gene's germline CDR1 is LNHDA and CDR2 SQIVND (reference sequence). CDR3 bases: TGTGCCAGCGGGGACGGCAATAATGAAAAACTGTTTTTT. Amino acid sequence: CASGDGNNEKLFF.

V usage is TRBV6-6 and J usage is TRBJ1-1; D ambiguous. Germline-derived CDR1 and CDR2 are MNHNY and SVGAGI (reference sequence). V lost 6 bases and J 6 bases, leaving 14 bases between the germline ends. The CDR3 covers 13 residues. CDR3 residues: CASRTYVDAEAFF. The CDR3 DNA follows: TGTGCCAGCAGGACGTACGTGGACGCTGAAGCTTTCTTT.

In this sample, this clonotype is medium-sized. V usage is TRBV6-2 or TRBV6-3 and J usage is TRBJ1-2, with D possibly being TRBD1 (6 bases). This CDR3 contains 13 residues. Trimming left V 0 bases short and J 5 bases short, with 7 bases between. CDR1 and CDR2 from the germline V gene are MNHEY and SVGEGT. CDR3 residues: CASSYSGHYGYTF. CDR3 coding DNA: TGTGCCAGCAGTTACTCGGGACATTATGGCTACACCTTC.

V and J are TRBV12-3 or TRBV12-4 and TRBJ2-2, with TRBD2 identical over 8 bases. J was trimmed by 5 bases and V by 6 bases; bases with no gene match: 5. The CDR3 covers 14 residues. In DNA, the CDR3 is TGTGCCAGCAGCGGGGGGGCCCGGACCGGGGAGCTGTTTTTT. This translates into CASSGGARTGELFF.

This clonotype rates as medium-sized. The chain combines TRBV11-2 with TRBJ2-1; no definite D call. This CDR3 region has 14 residues. The germline CDR1 and CDR2 sequences are SGHAT and FQNNGV. The V and J ends lost 0 bases and 4 bases respectively, with 7 bases between them. CDR3 DNA: TGTGCCAGCAGCTTAGATGGTTTATACAATGAGCAGTTCTTC. The encoded protein is CASSLDGLYNEQFF.

This clonotype was observed a few times. This sequence joins TRBV29-1 and TRBJ1-2; D unresolved. Germline CDR1 is SQVTM and CDR2 is ANQGSEA. The CDR3 sequence is 11 residues long. V was shortened by 7 bases and J by 4 bases, with 10 bases between the two germline ends. In DNA, the CDR3 is TGCAGCGCCTCCACGGTCTATGGCTACACCTTC. Amino acid sequence: CSASTVYGYTF.